This T cell receptor (beta chain) was sequenced during a study of metastatic and nonmetastatic thyroid tumors. About the research overall: Comparative analysis of repertoires was undertaken across blood and tumor or nodule tissue obtained from malignant and benign thyroid patients. Findings and caveats of the study: Within blood and tumor, benign nodules reportedly had significantly lower TCR beta diversity than malignant thyroid tumors did.

CDR3 length: 13 residues. CDR1 is SGHKS, CDR2 YYEKEE, per germline (reference sequence). The ends were cut back, 0 bases at V and 3 bases at J, with 7 bases in the middle. Note on this clone: Its antigen is still unknown.

Each patient went into thyroid surgery without having received any treatment. Original handling: For papillary thyroid cancer, a distant-metastasis classifier was constructed from CDR3 differences observed across clinicopathological groups. TCRdb reanalyzed the PCR reads with MiXCR. TCRdb's processing, not the study's, gives the V and J calls here. The table shows 5,000 to 7,000 clones, with 25% to 35% occurring only once. This receptor was obtained from a female donor with papillary thyroid cancer or a benign thyroid nodule (not recorded which). Some clones in this sample may be carry-over from other donors' samples. The material sequenced was adjacent normal tissue. V usage is TRBV5-5 and J usage is TRBJ2-7; D remains ambiguous. In DNA, the CDR3 is TGTGCCAGCAGCTTGGGGGCGGACTACGAGCAGTACTTC. It codes for CASSLGADYEQYF. The variable domain in full, completed from reference TRBV5-5 and TRBJ2-7, reads DAGVTQSPTHLIKTRGQQVTLRCSPISGHKSVSWYQQVLGQGPQFIFQYYEKEERGRGNFPDRFSARQFPNYSSELNVNALLLGDSALYLCASSLGADYEQYFGPGTRLTVT.